This T cell receptor beta chain is drawn from a study of T cells in Graves' hyperthyroidism and ophthalmopathy (dated by TCRdb to about 2019). Background on the whole study: Peripheral blood samples were taken at initial diagnosis, before any treatment was given. To identify distinguishing TCR V-J signatures, a discovery cohort of 95 to 100 patients was used, comprising under 45 with Graves' ophthalmopathy and around 57 with stable Graves' hyperthyroidism. An independent validation cohort of under 20 hyperthyroidism patients and more than 15 patients who later progressed to ophthalmopathy tested prospective prediction of ophthalmopathy. The 100 discovery patients were divided at random into training and test sets in a 7:3 ratio. In addition, the study compared T-cell repertoires in thyroid tissue and in blood from five or six Graves' hyperthyroidism patients. Once sampling was done, hyperthyroidism patients were given methimazole at a starting dose of 30 mg daily, whereas ophthalmopathy patients were given high-dose intravenous methylprednisolone. TCR Vbeta CDR3 sequencing of roughly 140 peripheral blood samples (under 45 ophthalmopathy, 75 to 85 hyperthyroidism and roughly 17 progressor patients) is reported in the paper. What the study reported, not specific to this receptor: Sample size was not statistically predetermined, and investigators were not blinded to group allocation. A model built on a 13 V-J signature distinguished ophthalmopathy from stable hyperthyroidism, reaching roughly 88% sensitivity and under 84% specificity in cross-validation and 80%/75% in testing. In validation, the model predicted progression to ophthalmopathy with 55% to 71% sensitivity and 72% to 75% specificity, a median of around six months before onset. Blood samples also contained most of the expanded thyroid clonotypes (frequency above 0.001), which suggests that blood repertoires may reflect thyroid immune responses.

For CDR1 and CDR2, the germline V gene (reference sequence) lists SGHAT and FQDESV. From the cysteine through the phenylalanine, the CDR3 covers 16 amino acids. CDR3 DNA is the only sequence kept; it has 48 bases, read in frame from the first base. Relative to germline, V is missing 3 bases and J is missing 2 bases, with 3 bases of the junction outside any gene match. Ophthalmopathy patients had moderately to severely active disease, Clinical Activity Score of at least 3, NOSPECS grade of at least 4, and duration under 3 months. The study excluded patients with uncontrolled infections, other autoimmune diseases, pregnancy or lactation. Clinical symptoms, serum thyroxine and TRAb, thyroid ultrasound, and orbital computed tomography formed the basis for the diagnoses. PBMCs were separated from roughly 10 ml of fresh peripheral blood using Ficoll-Paque density gradient centrifugation. Trizol reagent was used to extract total RNA, and RNA quality was then checked on an Agilent 2100 Bioanalyzer.

This clonotype was seen at least ten times. Its binding antigen is unknown. Per-base qualities were not stored, and no clone one base away is much larger. Amplification of TCR beta CDR3 regions was carried out from RNA transcripts. For the first round of RT-PCR on the TCR CDR3, the HTBI primer set was used together with the Qiagen OneStep RT-PCR kit. Libraries were constructed in a second round of multiplex PCR, after which size selection and purification were performed. The libraries were sequenced on an Illumina HiSeq2000 using paired-end 100 bp reads. The authors' analysis ran thus. SOAPnuke was used to process the raw data, with reads discarded if the reads contained adapters or uncalled bases, had a mean Phred below 15, or lacked an exact constant-primer or identifier match. High-quality paired reads were merged with COPE v1.2.5, and unique nucleotide sequences were defined as clonotypes. Clonotypes were aligned to IMGT TRBV, TRBD and TRBJ reference segments using MiTCR v1.1. Only V-J combinations with frequency above 0.0001, covering about 99% of repertoires, were analysed. A TCS score was defined as the ratio of F50 (clonal expansion) to E x V (chaos), with BLOSUM62-based TCRdist applied between CDR3 peptides within each V-J. Welch's t-statistics and random forest reduced 450 to 600 V-J features to 10 to 15, which were used in a naive Bayes classifier (R e1071). TCRdb reprocessing: public reads trimmed at Q25 with fastp, clones called with MiXCR, in-frame beta chains kept. CDR3 protein duplicates are merged, each entry listing the most common genes and DNA. The V and J calls, along with clone size, are taken from TCRdb and not from the paper's own processing. In this sample the table shows 490,000 or so distinct CDR3 sequences, about 20% of which occur a single time. Roughly 44% of the sample belongs to the ten largest clones.

The TCR was taken from a man in his forties or fifties with Graves' ophthalmopathy. Recombination joined TRBV11-1 with TRBJ2-3; 12 middle bases align to TRBD2. The specimen sequenced was blood. The CDR3 loop reads CASSLGLAGLTDTQYF. In nucleotide form, the sequence is TGTGCCAGCAGCTTGGGACTAGCGGGCCTCACAGATACGCAGTATTTT.